This is a list of T cell receptor beta chains from one sample in a study of CD8 T cells in Susac syndrome. TCRdb used MiXCR to reprocess the immunoSEQ multiplex PCR reads, holding one entry per CDR3 protein. The sample includes 180,000 or so distinct CDR3 sequences, approximately 95% of them seen just once. The sequenced sample consisted of CD4+ T cells from PBMCs. These receptors all stem from a human donor in good health. The CDR3 runs from the conserved cysteine through the conserved F or W. Fields, in order: J gene, D gene, clone size, V gene, CDR3 protein, CDR3 DNA. The D gene is left open where the match is weak. Some rows have no size entry. The others give once, few or many, or a class for an expanded clone.

>TRBJ1-1|-|-|TRBV20-1
CSARGGENPEAFF
TGCAGTGCTAGAGGAGGGGAGAACCCTGAAGCTTTCTTT
>TRBJ1-2|-|-|TRBV6-5
CASSEDPLDGYTF
TGTGCCAGCAGTGAGGACCCATTGGATGGCTACACCTTC
>TRBJ1-4|-|-|TRBV4-3
CASSQAEGPNEKLFF
TGCGCCAGCAGCCAAGCGGAGGGGCCTAATGAAAAACTGTTTTTT
>TRBJ2-3|TRBD2|-|TRBV20-1
CSARISGSDTQYF
TGCAGTGCTAGGATTAGCGGGAGTGATACGCAGTATTTT
>TRBJ2-5|-|-|TRBV20-1
CSATRQDQETQYF
TGCAGTGCTACAAGACAGGACCAAGAGACCCAGTACTTC
>TRBJ2-1|TRBD2|-|TRBV29-1
CSVATSGDYNEQFF
TGCAGCGTGGCTACTAGCGGGGATTACAATGAGCAGTTCTTC
>TRBJ1-2|-|-|TRBV15
CATSRDRRQARGYTF
TGTGCCACCAGCAGAGATCGTAGACAGGCGCGGGGCTACACCTTC
>TRBJ2-1|TRBD2|-|TRBV6-2/TRBV6-3
CASSYVSSGYNEQFF
TGTGCCAGCAGTTACGTCTCTAGCGGCTACAATGAGCAGTTCTTC
>TRBJ1-2|TRBD1|-|TRBV29-1
CSVVDAPRQGPGTGYTF
TGCAGCGTTGTGGACGCCCCCAGACAGGGCCCCGGTACTGGCTACACCTTC
>TRBJ1-1|-|-|TRBV12-3/TRBV12-4
CASTFGGSTEAFF
TGTGCCAGCACTTTTGGGGGGAGCACTGAAGCTTTCTTT
>TRBJ2-1|-|-|TRBV20-1
CSATGSSSYNEQFF
TGCAGTGCTACGGGCTCCAGCTCCTACAATGAGCAGTTCTTC
>TRBJ2-1|-|-|TRBV20-1
CSARILEQFF
TGCAGTGCTAGAATCCTTGAGCAGTTCTTC
>TRBJ2-7|-|-|TRBV20-1
CSARAGQVFYEQYF
TGCAGTGCTAGAGCAGGGCAGGTCTTCTACGAGCAGTACTTC
>TRBJ2-1|-|once|TRBV7-9
CASSLDMGAAYNEQFF
TGTGCCAGCAGCTTAGATATGGGTGCGGCCTACAATGAGCAGTTCTTC
>TRBJ2-1|-|-|TRBV29-1
CSVRSGTSSYNEQFF
TGCAGCGTTCGATCCGGGACCAGCTCCTACAATGAGCAGTTCTTC
>TRBJ1-4|-|-|TRBV23-1
CASSQCRDPETNEKLFF
TGCGCCAGCAGTCAATGTAGGGACCCCGAAACTAATGAAAAACTGTTTTTT
>TRBJ1-1|-|-|TRBV29-1
CSVGGEYTEAFF
TGCAGCGTTGGGGGGGAGTACACTGAAGCTTTCTTT
>TRBJ2-1|-|-|TRBV29-1
CSVEEAGSYNEQFF
TGCAGCGTTGAAGAAGCAGGTTCCTACAATGAGCAGTTCTTC
>TRBJ2-7|TRBD1|-|TRBV29-1
CSVGTGNPYEQYF
TGCAGCGTGGGGACAGGCAACCCCTACGAGCAGTACTTC
>TRBJ2-2|-|-|TRBV4-2
CASSQVKLGGELFF
TGTGCCAGCAGCCAAGTCAAGCTCGGCGGGGAGCTGTTTTTT
>TRBJ2-5|TRBD2|few|TRBV7-2
CASGPRGFQETQYF
TGTGCCAGCGGACCGCGGGGGTTCCAAGAGACCCAGTACTTC
>TRBJ2-1|TRBD2|-|TRBV30
CAWSVGLAGANEQFF
TGTGCCTGGAGTGTAGGACTAGCGGGAGCAAATGAGCAGTTCTTC
>TRBJ2-2|TRBD2|-|TRBV20-1
CSARAPSGSGTNTGELFF
TGCAGTGCTAGGGCCCCGAGCGGGAGCGGGACTAACACCGGGGAGCTGTTTTTT
>TRBJ2-5|TRBD1|-|TRBV19
CASSETGPQETQYF
TGTGCCAGTAGTGAGACAGGGCCCCAAGAGACCCAGTACTTC
>TRBJ2-5|TRBD1|once|TRBV20-1
CSARKGARETQYF
TGCAGTGCTAGGAAGGGGGCGCGGGAGACCCAGTACTTC
>TRBJ1-6|-|-|TRBV6-6
CASSYAGEISPLHF
TGTGCCAGCAGTTACGCAGGGGAGATTTCACCCCTCCACTTT
>TRBJ2-6|-|few|TRBV18
CASSSGAGANVLTF
TGTGCCAGCTCATCGGGAGCTGGGGCCAACGTCCTGACTTTC
>TRBJ2-1|-|-|TRBV20-1
CSARSDYEGTYNEQFF
TGCAGTGCTAGAAGCGACTATGAAGGGACCTACAATGAGCAGTTCTTC
>TRBJ2-3|-|-|TRBV18
CASSLSSTDTQYF
TGTGCCAGCTCACTTTCTAGCACAGATACGCAGTATTTT
>TRBJ2-1|TRBD1|-|TRBV14
CASSQTTGGNEQFF
TGTGCCAGCAGCCAGACGACAGGGGGCAATGAGCAGTTCTTC
>TRBJ2-3|-|-|TRBV6-5
CASSWDASDTQYF
TGTGCCAGCAGTTGGGACGCCTCAGATACGCAGTATTTT
>TRBJ1-1|-|-|TRBV25-1
CASSLSDTEAFF
TGTGCCAGCAGTTTGTCGGACACTGAAGCTTTCTTT
>TRBJ2-5|-|-|TRBV20-1
CSAIRGEETQYF
TGCAGTGCTATTAGAGGCGAAGAGACCCAGTACTTC